A single sample is the source of the 6 T cell receptor beta chains below, sequenced in a study of shared clonotypes between healthy human individuals. Positively selected for CCR7, the CD45RO-negative cells used as naive CD8 cells excluded terminally differentiated effector memory CD45RA+ cells. This table comes from immunoSEQ multiplex PCR, and its TCRdb copy is limited to in-frame clones, with some not included. The data contain roughly 2.1 million clones, about 92% of them singletons. Sequences were obtained from naive CD8+ T cells from PBMCs. The receptors stem from a man aged 18 to 35 in good health. Some clones in this sample may be carry-over from other donors' samples.

The chain uses TRBV11-2 and TRBJ2-7; 8 positions agree with TRBD2. J gave up 2 bases and V 2 bases, and 8 bases lay outside the gene matches. Germline-derived CDR1 and CDR2 are SGHAT and FQNNGV. The CDR3 extends over 16 amino acids. The CDR3 here is CASSLFHREGPYEQYF. The CDR3 DNA reads as TGTGCCAGCAGCTTATTTCATCGGGAGGGCCCCTACGAGCAGTACTTC.

The chain recombines TRBV2 with TRBJ2-1; D might be TRBD2 (6 bases). Trimming pared 7 bases from V and 0 bases from J, leaving 16 bases between. The CDR3 contains 16 residues. Germline assignment: CDR1 SNHLY and CDR2 FYNNEI. The CDR3 sequence is CASTRTEGSSYNEQFF. The CDR3 region has the DNA TGTGCCAGCACCAGAACGGAGGGCAGCTCCTACAATGAGCAGTTCTTC.

This rearrangement joins TRBV5-1 to TRBJ2-3, with D possibly matching TRBD1 (6 bases). The germline V and J ends were trimmed by 5 bases and 4 bases, with 20 bases remaining between them. The CDR3 is 16 amino acids. Germline assignment: CDR1 SGHRS and CDR2 YFSETQ. The chain's CDR3 is CASRGVGGQMSDTQYF. CDR3 in DNA: TGCGCCAGCAGGGGGGTTGGAGGACAGATGTCAGATACGCAGTATTTT. Full variable domain (outside the CDR3, taken from reference TRBV5-1 and TRBJ2-3): KAGVTQTPRYLIKTRGQQVTLSCSPISGHRSVSWYQQTPGQGLQFLFEYFSETQRNKGNFPGRFSGRQFSNSRSEMNVSTLELGDSALYLCASRGVGGQMSDTQYFGPGTRLTVL.

CDR3 residues: CASSGGLHSYEQYF. DNA of the CDR3: TGTGCCAGCTCAGGGGGACTCCACTCCTACGAGCAGTACTTC. This chain connects TRBV18 to TRBJ2-7; TRBD2 might be the D (6 bases). CDR3 length equals 14 residues. CDR1 and CDR2 (germline): KGHSH, LQKENI. V was trimmed by 5 bases and J by 0 bases, leaving 11 bases between them.

This rearrangement joins TRBV6-1 to TRBJ1-5; TRBD1 matches 7 bases. Germline CDR1 MNHNS, CDR2 SASEGT. The CDR3 loop spans 16 amino acids. V was pared by 2 bases and J by 7 bases, with 11 bases of the junction left unmatched. The CDR3 DNA sequence: TGTGCCAGCAGTGAATGGGCAGGGGGATACGGCCAGCCCCAGCATTTT. It is translated as CASSEWAGGYGQPQHF.

The chain recombines TRBV2 with TRBJ2-1, with TRBD2 identical over 12 bases. The V gene end was trimmed by 8 bases and the J gene end by 4 bases; junction bases not matched to a gene: 12. The CDR3 is made up of 17 amino acids. Germline V gene data show CDR1 as SNHLY and CDR2 as FYNNEI. CDR3 protein: CASGTSGRIKNYNEQFF. CDR3 DNA sequence: TGTGCCAGCGGAACTAGCGGGAGGATCAAGAATTACAATGAGCAGTTCTTC.